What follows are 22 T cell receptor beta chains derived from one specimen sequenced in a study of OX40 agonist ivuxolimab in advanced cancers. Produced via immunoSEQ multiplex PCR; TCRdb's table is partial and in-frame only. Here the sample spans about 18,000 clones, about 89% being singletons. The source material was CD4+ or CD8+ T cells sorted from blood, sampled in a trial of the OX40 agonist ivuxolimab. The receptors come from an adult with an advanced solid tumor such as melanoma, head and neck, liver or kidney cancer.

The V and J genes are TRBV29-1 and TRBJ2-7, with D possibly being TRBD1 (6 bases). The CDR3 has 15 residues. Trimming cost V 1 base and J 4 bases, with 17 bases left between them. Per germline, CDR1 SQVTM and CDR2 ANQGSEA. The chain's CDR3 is CSVEGRGQRGYEQYF. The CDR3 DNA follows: TGCAGCGTTGAAGGGCGAGGACAGAGGGGGTACGAGCAGTACTTC.

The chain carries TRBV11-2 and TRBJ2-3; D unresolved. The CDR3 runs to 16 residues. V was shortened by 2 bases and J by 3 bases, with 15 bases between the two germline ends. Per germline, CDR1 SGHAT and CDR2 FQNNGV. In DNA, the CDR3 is TGTGCCAGCAGCTTATTCGCCCCTGCGGTTACAGATACGCAGTATTTT. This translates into CASSLFAPAVTDTQYF.

CDR3 protein: CASSPIRDLISYEQYF. The CDR3 DNA sequence: TGTGCCAGCAGCCCCATCCGGGACTTGATCTCCTACGAGCAGTACTTC. This chain joins TRBV11-2 and TRBJ2-7; D is possibly TRBD2 (6 bases). V gave up 5 bases and J gave up 0 bases, with 17 bases separating them. The CDR3 consists of 16 residues. CDR1 SGHAT and CDR2 FQNNGV come from the germline V gene.

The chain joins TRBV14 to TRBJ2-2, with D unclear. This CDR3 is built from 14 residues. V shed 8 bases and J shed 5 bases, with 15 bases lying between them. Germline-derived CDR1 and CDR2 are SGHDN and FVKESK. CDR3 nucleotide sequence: TGTGCCAGCCGGAAGGGTTTTAAGACCGGGGAGCTGTTTTTT. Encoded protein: CASRKGFKTGELFF.

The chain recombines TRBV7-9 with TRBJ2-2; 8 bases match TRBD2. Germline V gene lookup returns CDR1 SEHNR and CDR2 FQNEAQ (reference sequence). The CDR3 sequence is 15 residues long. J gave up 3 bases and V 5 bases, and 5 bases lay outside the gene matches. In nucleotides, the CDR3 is TGTGCCAGCAGCCCGGGGGGGCCTTACACCGGGGAGCTGTTTTTT. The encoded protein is CASSPGGPYTGELFF.

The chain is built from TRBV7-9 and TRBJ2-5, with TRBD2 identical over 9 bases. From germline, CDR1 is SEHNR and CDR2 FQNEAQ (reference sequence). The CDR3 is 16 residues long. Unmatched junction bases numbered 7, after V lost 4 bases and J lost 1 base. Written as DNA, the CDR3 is TGTGCCAGCAGCTCCCCGACGGGACTAGCCCAAGAGACCCAGTACTTC. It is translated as CASSSPTGLAQETQYF.

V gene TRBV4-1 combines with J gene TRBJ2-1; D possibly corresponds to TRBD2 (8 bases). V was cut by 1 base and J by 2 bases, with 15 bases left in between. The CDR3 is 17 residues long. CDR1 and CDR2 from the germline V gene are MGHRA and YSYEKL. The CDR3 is CASSQVPGGGAYNEQFF. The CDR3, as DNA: TGCGCCAGCAGCCAAGTACCGGGAGGGGGCGCCTACAATGAGCAGTTCTTC.

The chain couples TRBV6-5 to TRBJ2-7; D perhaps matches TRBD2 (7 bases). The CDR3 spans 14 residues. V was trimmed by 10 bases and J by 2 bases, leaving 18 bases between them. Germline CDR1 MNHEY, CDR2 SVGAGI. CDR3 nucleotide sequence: TGTGCCACCTCCCCGGGCGGGGGCACCTACGAGCAGTACTTC. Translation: CATSPGGGTYEQYF.

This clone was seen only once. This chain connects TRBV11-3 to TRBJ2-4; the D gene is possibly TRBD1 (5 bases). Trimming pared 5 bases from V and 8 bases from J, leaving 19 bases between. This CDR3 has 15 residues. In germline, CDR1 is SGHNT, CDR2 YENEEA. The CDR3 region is CASSHWGPSGDIQYF. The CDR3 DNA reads TGTGCCAGCAGCCACTGGGGCCCCTCTGGAGACATTCAGTACTTC.

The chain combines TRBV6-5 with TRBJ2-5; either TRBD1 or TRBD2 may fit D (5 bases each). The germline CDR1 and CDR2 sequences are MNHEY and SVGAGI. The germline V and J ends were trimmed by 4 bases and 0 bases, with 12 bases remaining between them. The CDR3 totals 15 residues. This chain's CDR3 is CASSSRGSYQETQYF. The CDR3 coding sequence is TGTGCCAGCAGTTCACGGGGCAGTTACCAAGAGACCCAGTACTTC.

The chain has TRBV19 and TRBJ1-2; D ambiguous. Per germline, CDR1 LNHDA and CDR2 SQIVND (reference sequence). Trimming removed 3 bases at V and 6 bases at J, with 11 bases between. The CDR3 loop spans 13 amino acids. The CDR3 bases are TGTGCCAGTAGTATTAGTTCCAGGAATGGCTACACCTTC. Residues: CASSISSRNGYTF.

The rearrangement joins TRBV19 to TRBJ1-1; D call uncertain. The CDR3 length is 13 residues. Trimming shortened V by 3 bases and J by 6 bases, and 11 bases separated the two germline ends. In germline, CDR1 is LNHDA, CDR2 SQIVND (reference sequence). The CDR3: CASSMSRVAEAFF. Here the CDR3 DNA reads TGTGCCAGTAGTATGAGTCGGGTTGCTGAAGCTTTCTTT.

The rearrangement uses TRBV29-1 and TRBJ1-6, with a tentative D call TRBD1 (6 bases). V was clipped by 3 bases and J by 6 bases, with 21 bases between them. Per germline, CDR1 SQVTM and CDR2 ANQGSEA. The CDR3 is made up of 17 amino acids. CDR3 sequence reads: CSVERGCRSTTNSPLHF. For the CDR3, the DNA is TGCAGCGTTGAGAGGGGGTGCAGATCTACCACTAATTCACCCCTCCACTTT.

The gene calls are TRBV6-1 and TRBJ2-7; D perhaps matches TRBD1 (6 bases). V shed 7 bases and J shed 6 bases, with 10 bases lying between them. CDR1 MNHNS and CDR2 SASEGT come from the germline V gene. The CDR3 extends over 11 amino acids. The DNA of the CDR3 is TGTGCCAGCATTGCAGGGGTCGAGCAGTACTTC. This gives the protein CASIAGVEQYF.

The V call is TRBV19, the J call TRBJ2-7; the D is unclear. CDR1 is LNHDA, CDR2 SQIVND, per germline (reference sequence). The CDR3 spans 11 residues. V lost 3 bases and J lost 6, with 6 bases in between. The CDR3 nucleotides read TGTGCCAGTAGTATGGGTTTCGAGCAGTACTTC. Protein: CASSMGFEQYF.

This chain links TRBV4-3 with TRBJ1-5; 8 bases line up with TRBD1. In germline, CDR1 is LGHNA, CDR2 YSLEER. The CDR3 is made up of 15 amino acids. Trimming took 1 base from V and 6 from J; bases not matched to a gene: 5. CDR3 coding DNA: TGCGCCAGCAGCCAAGCCAGGGGGCATGGTCAGCCCCAGCATTTT. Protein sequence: CASSQARGHGQPQHF.

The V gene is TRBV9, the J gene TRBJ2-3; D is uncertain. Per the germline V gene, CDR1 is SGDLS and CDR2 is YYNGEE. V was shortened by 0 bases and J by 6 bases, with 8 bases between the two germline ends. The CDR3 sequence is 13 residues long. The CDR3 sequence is CASSVGTQDTQYF. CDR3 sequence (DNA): TGTGCCAGCAGCGTAGGTACCCAGGATACGCAGTATTTT. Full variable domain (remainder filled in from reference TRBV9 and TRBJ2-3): DSGVTQTPKHLITATGQRVTLRCSPRSGDLSVYWYQQSLDQGLQFLIQYYNGEERAKGNILERFSAQQFPDLHSELNLSSLELGDSALYFCASSVGTQDTQYFGPGTRLTVL.

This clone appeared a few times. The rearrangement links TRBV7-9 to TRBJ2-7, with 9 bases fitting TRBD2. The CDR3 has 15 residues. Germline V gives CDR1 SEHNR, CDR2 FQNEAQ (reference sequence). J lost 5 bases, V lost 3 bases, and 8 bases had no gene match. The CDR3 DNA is TGTGCCAGCAGCTTCCCGACTAGCGGTACTGACGAGCAGTACTTC. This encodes CASSFPTSGTDEQYF.

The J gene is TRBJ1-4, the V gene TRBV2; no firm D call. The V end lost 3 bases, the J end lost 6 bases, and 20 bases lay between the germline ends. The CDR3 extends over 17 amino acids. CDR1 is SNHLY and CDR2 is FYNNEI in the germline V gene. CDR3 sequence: CASSDPAQWVRHEKLFF. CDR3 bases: TGTGCCAGCAGTGACCCCGCCCAGTGGGTTAGACATGAAAAACTGTTTTTT.

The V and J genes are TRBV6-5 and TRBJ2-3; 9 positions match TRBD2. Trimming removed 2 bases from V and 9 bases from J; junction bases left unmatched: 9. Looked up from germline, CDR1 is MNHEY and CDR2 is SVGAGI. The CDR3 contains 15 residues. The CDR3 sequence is CASSYDLAGRGTQYF. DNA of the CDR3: TGTGCCAGCAGTTACGATCTAGCGGGGAGGGGGACGCAGTATTTT.

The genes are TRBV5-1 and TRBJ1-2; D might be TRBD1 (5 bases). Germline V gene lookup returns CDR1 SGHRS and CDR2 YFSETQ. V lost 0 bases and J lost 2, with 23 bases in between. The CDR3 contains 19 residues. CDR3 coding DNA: TGCGCCAGCAGCTTGGCCGGTCTGGGGGTTGAGACCCTGAACTATGGCTACACCTTC. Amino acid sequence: CASSLAGLGVETLNYGYTF. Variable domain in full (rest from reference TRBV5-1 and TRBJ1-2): KAGVTQTPRYLIKTRGQQVTLSCSPISGHRSVSWYQQTPGQGLQFLFEYFSETQRNKGNFPGRFSGRQFSNSRSEMNVSTLELGDSALYLCASSLAGLGVETLNYGYTFGSGTRLTVV.

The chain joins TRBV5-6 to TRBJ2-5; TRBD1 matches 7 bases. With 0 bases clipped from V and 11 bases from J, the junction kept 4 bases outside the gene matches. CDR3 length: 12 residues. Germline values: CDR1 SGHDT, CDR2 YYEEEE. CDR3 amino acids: CASSLADREQYF. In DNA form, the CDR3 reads TGTGCCAGCAGCTTGGCAGACAGGGAGCAGTACTTC.